Included here is one T cell receptor beta chain sequence, with context. The target antigen is unknown. This sample is drawn from a study of T cell responses to AZD1222 COVID-19 vaccine. Deletions cut 4 bases from V and 1 base from J, with 7 bases between. The germline V gene has CDR1 SGHTA and CDR2 FQGTGA. CDR3 length: 13 residues. Whole-study results and caveats: Females made up more of the donors, who were largely white British, and clonal diversity may have come out too low.

Assay used: immunoSEQ multiplex PCR; TCRdb lists only in-frame clones, some missing. This sample carries roughly 160,000 clones, approximately 90% of them seen once, and the ten largest clones take more than 1.3%. This chain connects TRBV7-3 to TRBJ1-1; unclear D gene. The sample was peripheral blood, taken on day 0 of AZD1222 vaccination. This TCR was recovered from an adult in good health. Written as DNA, the CDR3 is TGTGCCAGCAGCTACGGATCGAACACTGAAGCTTTCTTT. Protein: CASSYGSNTEAFF.